The present TCR beta chain was sequenced within a study of T cell responses to AZD1222 COVID-19 vaccine. Study-level results: Every sample of the repertoires postdated the peak T cell response. Mapped onto spike, vaccine-associated CD4 TCRs spanned it and were dominant at 160-218 and 743-854.

With regard to this clone: The antigen is not known.

The CDR3 contains 14 residues. Germline V gene data show CDR1 as MNHEY and CDR2 as SVGAGI. Trimming removed 5 bases from V and 6 bases from J, with 13 bases in between. This table comes from immunoSEQ multiplex PCR, and its TCRdb copy is limited to in-frame clones, with some not included. Here the sample spans about 79,000 clones, 75% to 85% being singletons. Sequencing used peripheral blood, obtained on day 0 of AZD1222 vaccination. The chain joins TRBV6-5 to TRBJ2-2; D is uncertain. This TCR was recovered from an adult in good health. In nucleotides, the CDR3 is TGTGCCAGCAGTCCCCACGTGGAACCCGGGGAGCTGTTTTTT. Translated, it gives CASSPHVEPGELFF.